This T cell receptor (beta chain) was obtained from a study of blood T cell repertoires in COVID-19. On the study more broadly: Acute and convalescent COVID-19 specimens originated in the United States, Italy and Spain. From T cells, B-cell-depleted T cells, or PBMCs came the material, which was cDNA or gDNA.

In the study's own analysis: Estimation of nucleated cell counts relied on the amplification of reference gene primers. TCRdb's table, derived via immunoSEQ multiplex PCR, lists solely in-frame clones and lacks some. V and J calls plus clone size are reproduced from that table; the DNA served to infer D and trimming. The sample consists of 240,000 or so clones, roughly four fifths of them appearing once. Sequencing used peripheral blood. The TCR sequence derives from a woman over 75 with acute or convalescent COVID-19.

The CDR3 DNA is TGCGCCAGCAGCCCCGGACAGGGAATAGAGACCCAGTACTTC. Protein product: CASSPGQGIETQYF. This chain links TRBV5-1 with TRBJ2-5, with 8 bases matching TRBD1. CDR1 is SGHRS and CDR2 is YFSETQ in the germline V gene. This CDR3 contains 14 residues. V gave up 4 bases and J gave up 4 bases; unmatched junction bases: 6.